This TCR beta chain was sequenced for a study of human T cells and chemical hapten exposure. Study context: Skin of the upper inner arm, approximately 2 cm by approximately 2 cm, received 2% DPC for sensitization. A mostly female patient group had alopecia areata, totalis or universalis.

Indicated time point: patch test 1, 2 weeks after DPC sensitization. Treatment: therapeutic diphenylcyclopropenone sensitization with weekly scalp DPC. Total RNA extraction was carried out from unfractionated whole blood. Each CDR3 protein is one row after TCRdb ran MiXCR on the RACE reads. The sample has approximately 400,000 distinct CDR3 sequences, 4.8% seen once. This clonotype was detected many times. What it recognizes is unknown. Study outcomes and limitations: The count of PT1 expanded TCRs correlated positively with patch test score.

CDR1 and CDR2 from the germline V gene are MNHNY and SVGAGI (reference sequence). Trimming removed 7 bases from V and 5 bases from J, with 14 bases in between. This CDR3 is built from 14 residues. Sequences were derived from whole blood, sampled in connection with sensitization to the hapten diphenylcyclopropenone (DPC). The sequence was collected from a woman aged 50 to 60 with alopecia areata. Some clones in this sample may be carry-over from other donors' samples. The chain carries TRBV6-6 and TRBJ1-4; tentative D call: TRBD1 (5 bases). The CDR3 nucleotides read TGTGCCAGCACAACAGGTTTAGGGAATGAAAAACTGTTTTTT. Its translation is CASTTGLGNEKLFF.